What follows are 2 T cell receptor beta chains derived from one specimen sequenced in a study of CD8+ T cells in alopecia areata. Regarding treatment: oral pan-JAK inhibitor, 5-10 mg twice daily. Extracted RNA was reverse transcribed, and the resulting cDNA served as sequencing template. Method: immunoSEQ multiplex PCR; TCRdb's copy keeps in-frame clones and lacks some. In the table there are 120,000 to 150,000 clones, 85% to 90% of which are singletons. Here the sequenced sample was CD8+ T cells sorted from blood, taken at week 4, from a patient treated with tofacitinib. Receptors were obtained from a human donor with alopecia areata.

The chain couples TRBV6-5 to TRBJ2-1; D might be TRBD2 (5 bases). The germline V gene encodes CDR1 MNHEY and CDR2 SVGAGI. With 10 bases removed from V and 2 bases from J, the gap between germline ends came to 15 bases. This CDR3 region has 14 residues. The CDR3: CATTDSAAYNEQFF. The CDR3 DNA reads as TGTGCCACGACGGATAGCGCTGCCTACAATGAGCAGTTCTTC.

The chain carries TRBV5-4 and TRBJ1-1; 9 positions agree with TRBD1. Germline V gene data show CDR1 as SGHNT and CDR2 as YYREEE (reference sequence). The CDR3 is made up of 14 amino acids. The V segment lost 5 bases and the J segment 6 bases; nucleotides outside the gene matches: 8. The CDR3 reads CASRWGQGGPEAFF. CDR3 coding DNA: TGTGCCAGCAGGTGGGGACAGGGAGGTCCTGAAGCTTTCTTT.